A single sample is the source of the 27 T cell receptor beta chains below, sequenced in a study of shared clonotypes between healthy human individuals. Some clones are missing from TCRdb's copy, which holds only in-frame ones; the method was immunoSEQ multiplex PCR. The sample lists over 2 million clones, roughly 94% seen once, with 0.85% to 1.2% in the top ten. Terminally differentiated effector memory CD45RA+ cells were excluded by CCR7 positive selection of CD45RO-negative cells. The sequenced sample consisted of naive CD8+ T cells sorted from blood. Receptors were obtained from a man younger than 35 in good health.

The chain is built from TRBV27 and TRBJ2-3; either TRBD1 or TRBD2 may fit D (5 bases each). The CDR3 loop spans 16 amino acids. Germline-derived CDR1 and CDR2 are MNHEY and SMNVEV (reference sequence). Trimming removed 5 bases from V and 4 bases from J, with 19 bases in between. DNA of the CDR3: TGTGCCAGCAGTCCCTCGATGGGGGAGAGGGCAGATACGCAGTATTTT. Its translation is CASSPSMGERADTQYF.

This clone was seen at least ten times. V usage is TRBV10-3 and J usage is TRBJ2-1; D is uncertain. V was cut by 2 bases and J by 7 bases, with 9 bases left in between. Per germline, CDR1 ENHRY and CDR2 SYGVKD. The CDR3 sequence is 13 residues long. The CDR3 region has the DNA TGTGCCATCAGTGAGGGAGTAAAAAATGAGCAGTTCTTC. This codes for CAISEGVKNEQFF.

V usage is TRBV27 and J usage is TRBJ2-7; TRBD2 might be the D (6 bases). This CDR3 spans 13 amino acids. The germline V and J ends were trimmed by 2 bases and 7 bases, with 12 bases remaining between them. Germline V gene sequence: CDR1 MNHEY, CDR2 SMNVEV (reference sequence). The CDR3: CASSLGFGGEQYF. Written as DNA, the CDR3 is TGTGCCAGCAGTTTAGGATTCGGGGGTGAGCAGTACTTC.

The chain has TRBV7-9 and TRBJ1-4; D ambiguous. This CDR3 has 15 amino acids. V gave up 1 base and J gave up 3 bases, with 9 bases separating them. The germline gives CDR1 SEHNR, CDR2 FQNEAQ (reference sequence). DNA of the CDR3: TGTGCCAGCAGCTTAGTTCTGGGGTCTAATGAAAAACTGTTTTTT. Translating gives CASSLVLGSNEKLFF. Full variable domain (outside the CDR3, taken from reference TRBV7-9 and TRBJ1-4): DTGVSQNPRHKITKRGQNVTFRCDPISEHNRLYWYRQTLGQGPEFLTYFQNEAQLEKSRLLSDRFSAERPKGSFSTLEIQRTEQGDSAMYLCASSLVLGSNEKLFFGSGTQLSVL.

The chain links TRBV5-6 to TRBJ2-5, with unresolved D. This CDR3 region has 15 residues. With 1 base removed from V and 3 bases from J, the gap between germline ends came to 13 bases. The germline V gene encodes CDR1 SGHDT and CDR2 YYEEEE. The CDR3 reads CASSLRGRKKETQYF. The DNA of the CDR3 is TGTGCCAGCAGCTTGAGAGGCAGGAAAAAAGAGACCCAGTACTTC.

This chain links TRBV29-1 with TRBJ2-3; a possible D gene is TRBD2 (6 bases). V dropped 4 bases and J dropped 1 base, with 9 bases sitting between them. The CDR3 runs 13 residues. In germline, CDR1 is SQVTM, CDR2 ANQGSEA. This CDR3 is CSVASGGTDTQYF. CDR3 bases: TGCAGCGTTGCCTCGGGGGGCACAGATACGCAGTATTTT.

Only one count was recorded for this clone. Other DNA sequences from this sample encode an identical CDR3 as well. The chain links TRBV6-5 to TRBJ1-2; D unresolved. Germline V gives CDR1 MNHEY, CDR2 SVGAGI. The CDR3 loop spans 11 amino acids. V was trimmed by 4 bases and J by 3 bases, leaving 3 bases between them. The DNA for the CDR3 is TGTGCCAGCAGTTCAGACTATGGCTACACCTTC. It is translated as CASSSDYGYTF.

Only one count was recorded for this clone. This chain uses TRBV5-6 with TRBJ2-7, with D unresolved. V was pared by 2 bases and J by 1 base, with 7 bases between. The CDR3 is made up of 13 amino acids. CDR1 SGHDT and CDR2 YYEEEE come from the germline V gene. The CDR3 DNA is TGTGCCAGCAGCTTTTTCCATTCCTACGAGCAGTACTTC. Translation: CASSFFHSYEQYF. Supplemented by reference TRBV5-6 and TRBJ2-7, the full variable domain reads DAGVTQSPTHLIKTRGQQVTLRCSPKSGHDTVSWYQQALGQGPQFIFQYYEEEERQRGNFPDRFSGHQFPNYSSELNVNALLLGDSALYLCASSFFHSYEQYFGPGTRLTVT.

This clone was detected only once. The CDR3 region has the DNA TGTGCCAGCAGTGTACTTATGGAGGCTTTCTTT. Encoded protein: CASSVLMEAFF. This chain uses TRBV2 with TRBJ1-1, with D hard to call. CDR3 length equals 11 residues. Trimming stripped 4 bases from V and 11 bases from J, with 11 bases between. Germline V gene lookup returns CDR1 SNHLY and CDR2 FYNNEI.

The rearrangement joins TRBV5-6 to TRBJ2-3; no firm D call. Between the trimmed V and J ends, which lost 4 bases and 3 bases, there was a span of 15 bases. CDR1 SGHDT and CDR2 YYEEEE come from the germline V gene. The CDR3 is 15 residues long. The CDR3 coding sequence is TGTGCCAGCAGCCCAACTGTTAGGCAGACAGATACGCAGTATTTT. Translation gives CASSPTVRQTDTQYF.

The chain carries TRBV7-9 and TRBJ2-1, with TRBD2 matching over 12 bases. The germline V gene encodes CDR1 SEHNR and CDR2 FQNEAQ (reference sequence). V dropped 4 bases and J dropped 4; count of bases not matched to a gene: 8. This CDR3 has 17 amino acids. CDR3 nucleotides: TGTGCCAGCAGCTCCCCGACTAGCGGGAGAGATTACAATGAGCAGTTCTTC. It translates to CASSSPTSGRDYNEQFF.

V usage is TRBV6-5 and J usage is TRBJ2-7; possible D gene TRBD1, 6 bases. CDR1 is MNHEY and CDR2 is SVGAGI in the germline V gene. V was cut by 2 bases and J by 2 bases, with 13 bases left in between. The CDR3 is 15 residues long. CDR3 amino acids: CASSYGQGMTYEQYF. CDR3 DNA: TGTGCCAGCAGTTACGGTCAGGGGATGACCTACGAGCAGTACTTC.

This clone was seen once. DNA of the CDR3: TGCGCCAGCAGCCTCGTAACGGAGGGCTCCTACGAGCAGTACTTC. Translated, it gives CASSLVTEGSYEQYF. The rearrangement links TRBV4-1 to TRBJ2-7, with TRBD2 as a possible D gene (6 bases). The CDR3 has 15 residues. Per the germline V gene, CDR1 is MGHRA and CDR2 is YSYEKL. V lost 4 bases to trimming and J lost 0 bases, with 13 bases between them.

The V gene is TRBV6-1, the J gene TRBJ1-1; 7 positions agree with TRBD1. V lost 7 bases and J lost 1; bases outside the gene matches: 3. The CDR3 is 13 amino acids. Germline V gene data show CDR1 as MNHNS and CDR2 as SASEGT. The CDR3 DNA sequence: TGTGCCAGCAAACAGGGGACGAACACTGAAGCTTTCTTT. This encodes CASKQGTNTEAFF.

V usage is TRBV7-9 and J usage is TRBJ2-1; D is undetermined. This CDR3 contains 14 residues. V gave up 3 bases and J gave up 4 bases, with 10 bases separating them. CDR1 and CDR2 from the germline V gene are SEHNR and FQNEAQ (reference sequence). The DNA for the CDR3 is TGTGCCAGCAGCTTCACGGAGCTTTACAATGAGCAGTTCTTC. It codes for CASSFTELYNEQFF.

The rearrangement joins TRBV4-1 to TRBJ2-3; D may be TRBD2 (6 bases). Germline loops: CDR1 MGHRA, CDR2 YSYEKL. The CDR3 covers 17 residues. The V gene lost 1 base and the J gene lost 2 bases, with 16 bases spanning the gap. The CDR3 region has the DNA TGCGCCAGCAGCCAAGCCCAGCGGGTCGAGTACACAGATACGCAGTATTTT. This translates into CASSQAQRVEYTDTQYF.

V and J are TRBV11-2 and TRBJ1-6; D unclear. The CDR3 runs 16 residues. V was shortened by 0 bases and J by 3 bases, with 9 bases between the two germline ends. Germline values: CDR1 SGHAT, CDR2 FQNNGV. CDR3 protein: CASSLDRTYYNSPLHF. The CDR3 region has the DNA TGTGCCAGCAGCTTAGATAGGACGTACTATAATTCACCCCTCCACTTT.

The V call is TRBV25-1, the J call TRBJ2-1; 9 nucleotides align to TRBD2. Losses at the gene ends were 4 bases for V and 4 bases for J; bases not matched to a gene: 8. Germline values: CDR1 MGHDK, CDR2 SYGVNS. CDR3 length: 16 residues. The DNA of the CDR3 is TGTGCCAGCAGTGCAATGACTAGCGGAGATTACAATGAGCAGTTCTTC. Translated: CASSAMTSGDYNEQFF.

The chain links TRBV28 to TRBJ2-3, with D tentatively TRBD2 (5 bases). Trimming left V 2 bases short and J 3 bases short, with 15 bases between. Germline CDR1 reads MDHEN; CDR2 reads SYDVKM. The CDR3 runs to 16 residues. The chain's CDR3 is CASSLDYTETTDTQYF. In DNA, the CDR3 is TGTGCCAGCAGTTTAGACTACACTGAAACAACAGATACGCAGTATTTT.

The rearrangement uses TRBV11-1 and TRBJ2-1, with D possibly TRBD2 on 7 matching bases. The CDR3 length is 16 residues. In germline, CDR1 is SGHAT, CDR2 FQDESV (reference sequence). Trimming took 5 bases from V and 8 from J, leaving 22 bases between them. The CDR3 nucleotides are TGTGCCAGCAGCCAAAGGGGGGACTACCCCAGACATGAGCAGTTCTTC. Translated: CASSQRGDYPRHEQFF. The entire variable domain, with the rest obtained from reference TRBV11-1 and TRBJ2-1, is as follows: EAEVAQSPRYKITEKSQAVAFWCDPISGHATLYWYRQILGQGPELLVQFQDESVVDDSQLPKDRFSAERLKGVDSTLKIQPAELGDSAMYLCASSQRGDYPRHEQFFGPGTRLTVL.

The rearrangement uses TRBV7-2 and TRBJ2-3, with TRBD2 matching 14 bases. Germline V lookup: CDR1 SGHTA, CDR2 FQGNSA. Trimming took 7 bases from V and 4 from J; bases not matched to a gene: 7. The CDR3 spans 16 residues. Here the CDR3 DNA reads TGTGCCAGCAACCTTATGACTAGCGGGGGGGCAGATACGCAGTATTTT. Its protein product is CASNLMTSGGADTQYF.

V is TRBV30 and J is TRBJ1-1, with 7 positions matching TRBD1. V trimming: 6 bases; J trimming: 0 bases; junction bases outside the gene matches: 4. The CDR3 contains 13 residues. Germline V gene sequence: CDR1 GTSNPN, CDR2 SVGIG (reference sequence). The CDR3 here is CACGTALNTEAFF. The CDR3, as DNA: TGTGCCTGCGGGACAGCACTGAACACTGAAGCTTTCTTT.

The V and J genes are TRBV5-6 and TRBJ2-3, with a tentative D call TRBD2 (6 bases). Germline V gene data show CDR1 as SGHDT and CDR2 as YYEEEE. Trimming cost V 1 base and J 2 bases, with 8 bases left between them. The CDR3 totals 14 residues. The CDR3 nucleotides read TGTGCCAGCAGCTTGTGGGGGGACACAGATACGCAGTATTTT. Protein: CASSLWGDTDTQYF.

J is TRBJ2-3 and V is TRBV7-6; D not resolved. Germline CDR1 and CDR2: SGHVS and FNYEAQ. The ends were cut back, 1 base at V and 6 bases at J, with 14 bases in the middle. This CDR3 is built from 15 residues. This CDR3 reads CASSLEPENMDTQYF. The DNA for the CDR3 is TGTGCCAGCAGCTTAGAACCGGAAAACATGGATACGCAGTATTTT.

This sequence joins TRBV27 and TRBJ1-5; a weak D match, TRBD1 (6 bases). The V and J ends lost 2 bases and 7 bases respectively, with 12 bases between them. The CDR3 length is 14 residues. From germline, CDR1 is MNHEY and CDR2 SMNVEV (reference sequence). The CDR3 spells CASSLMGAQQPQHF. CDR3 nucleotide sequence: TGTGCCAGCAGTTTAATGGGGGCTCAGCAGCCCCAGCATTTT.

The rearrangement uses TRBV7-8 and TRBJ2-7, with no clear D. CDR3 size: 13 residues. Between the trimmed V and J ends, which lost 2 bases and 4 bases, there was a span of 9 bases. Germline assignment: CDR1 SGHVS and CDR2 FQNEAQ. The chain's CDR3 is CASSLPLGYEQYF. The CDR3 nucleotides are TGTGCCAGCAGCTTACCCCTGGGGTACGAGCAGTACTTC. The full variable domain, completed using reference TRBV7-8 and TRBJ2-7, is GAGVSQSPRYKVAKRGQDVALRCDPISGHVSLFWYQQALGQGPEFLTYFQNEAQLDKSGLPSDRFFAERPEGSVSTLKIQRTQQEDSAVYLCASSLPLGYEQYFGPGTRLTVT.

This clone has more than one count but fewer than ten. Other DNA sequences of this sample code for an identical CDR3. This chain uses TRBV2 with TRBJ2-1; D remains ambiguous. This CDR3 spans 12 amino acids. V gave up 3 bases and J gave up 3 bases, with 3 bases separating them. Germline V lookup: CDR1 SNHLY, CDR2 FYNNEI. The CDR3 sequence is CASSDSYNEQFF. The CDR3 DNA sequence: TGTGCCAGCAGTGACAGCTACAATGAGCAGTTCTTC.